This is a list of T cell receptor beta chains from one sample in a study of OX40 agonist ivuxolimab in advanced cancers. TCRdb's copy holds only in-frame clones and misses some; the assay was immunoSEQ multiplex PCR. The table has 100,000 or so clones, under 90% seen once. The input for sequencing was CD4+ or CD8+ T cells sorted from blood, taken in a trial of the OX40 agonist ivuxolimab. The receptors here all came from an adult with an advanced solid tumor such as melanoma, head and neck, liver or kidney cancer. CDR3s include the opening cysteine and the closing phenylalanine or tryptophan. A D gene is named only where the DNA matches it firmly. Some rows have no size entry. The others give once, few or many, or a class for an expanded clone.

v_gene	abundance	d_gene	j_gene	CDR3aa	CDR3nt
TRBV6-5	.	.	TRBJ2-7	CASGGSLYEQYF	TGTGCCAGCGGGGGGTCCCTATACGAGCAGTACTTC
TRBV4-1	.	TRBD1	TRBJ1-2	CASSRYRGFPDGYTF	TGCGCCAGCAGCCGATACAGGGGCTTCCCAGATGGCTACACCTTC
TRBV10-3	.	.	TRBJ1-1	CAISAVLQGSEAFF	TGTGCCATCAGTGCAGTTCTTCAGGGTTCTGAAGCTTTCTTT
TRBV7-6	.	TRBD2	TRBJ2-5	CASGPSGRAWETQYF	TGTGCCAGCGGGCCCAGCGGGAGGGCCTGGGAGACCCAGTACTTC
TRBV7-2	.	.	TRBJ1-3	CASRIGISGNTIYF	TGTGCCAGCAGAATCGGGATCTCTGGAAACACCATATATTTT
TRBV2	.	TRBD1	TRBJ2-2	CASGWDRFGRDTGELFF	TGTGCCAGCGGTTGGGACAGGTTCGGGCGAGACACCGGGGAGCTGTTTTTT
TRBV7-9	.	TRBD1	TRBJ1-1	CASSPGTAEAFF	TGTGCCAGCAGCCCCGGGACAGCAGAAGCTTTCTTT
TRBV6-6	.	.	TRBJ1-6	CASSYGPGKNSPLHF	TGTGCCAGCAGTTACGGTCCAGGGAAAAATTCACCCCTCCACTTT
TRBV29-1	.	.	TRBJ2-3	CSVEISTDTQYF	TGCAGCGTTGAAATTAGCACAGATACGCAGTATTTT
TRBV27	once	.	TRBJ1-3	CASRVTASSGNTIYF	TGTGCCAGCAGGGTGACGGCCAGCTCTGGAAACACCATATATTTT
TRBV6-6	.	TRBD2	TRBJ2-3	CASRSGGRTDTQYF	TGTGCCAGCCGTAGCGGGGGGAGGACAGATACGCAGTATTTT
TRBV12-5	.	.	TRBJ2-1	CASGPLLGDEQFF	TGTGCTAGTGGTCCTCTACTCGGGGATGAGCAGTTCTTC
TRBV19	few	.	TRBJ1-5	CASSVGAWRPQHF	TGTGCCAGTAGTGTAGGGGCTTGGAGGCCCCAGCATTTT
TRBV5-6	.	TRBD1	TRBJ1-2	CASSLVTGDGYTF	TGTGCCAGCAGCTTGGTGACAGGGGACGGCTACACCTTC
TRBV7-9	.	TRBD2	TRBJ2-7	CASSLRLGGGTSYEQYF	TGTGCCAGCAGCTTAAGGCTAGGCGGGGGAACCTCCTACGAGCAGTACTTC
TRBV7-6	.	.	TRBJ2-1	CASSSRGITYNEQFF	TGTGCCAGCAGCTCCCGAGGGATTACCTACAATGAGCAGTTCTTC
TRBV4-3	.	.	TRBJ1-2	CASSQAGILADGYTF	TGCGCCAGCAGCCAAGCGGGCATATTGGCCGATGGCTACACCTTC
TRBV7-2	.	.	TRBJ2-3	CASSFTDTQYF	TGTGCCAGCAGCTTTACAGATACGCAGTATTTT
TRBV6-5	once	.	TRBJ2-7	CASREAQRSYEQYF	TGTGCCAGCAGGGAGGCACAGCGCTCCTACGAGCAGTACTTC
TRBV5-1	.	TRBD1	TRBJ1-3	CASSPGQGNGNTIYF	TGCGCCAGCAGCCCGGGACAGGGGAATGGAAACACCATATATTTT
TRBV4-2	.	TRBD2	TRBJ2-5	CASSQDLASGRTHQETQYF	TGTGCCAGCAGCCAAGATTTGGCTAGCGGGAGGACCCACCAAGAGACCCAGTACTTC
TRBV7-8	.	.	TRBJ2-5	CASRRGQNLGTQYF	TGTGCCAGTCGCAGGGGTCAAAATCTGGGGACCCAGTACTTC
TRBV18	.	.	TRBJ2-3	CASASTDTQYF	TGTGCCAGCGCCAGCACAGATACGCAGTATTTT
TRBV6-5	.	.	TRBJ1-2	CASSNPPNYGYTF	TGTGCCAGCAGTAACCCCCCAAACTATGGCTACACCTTC
TRBV7-9	.	TRBD2	TRBJ2-4	CASSPRTSGENIQYF	TGTGCCAGCAGCCCCCGGACTAGCGGGGAAAACATTCAGTACTTC
TRBV5-1	.	TRBD2	TRBJ2-2	CASSLFRGLNPAGELFF	TGCGCCAGCAGCTTGTTTAGGGGACTAAATCCCGCCGGGGAGCTGTTTTTT
TRBV6-1	.	.	TRBJ2-1	CASRDSGSYNEQFF	TGTGCCAGCAGGGACTCCGGTAGCTACAATGAGCAGTTCTTC
TRBV29-1	.	TRBD1	TRBJ2-1	CSVAGTGENEQFF	TGCAGCGTGGCCGGGACAGGGGAGAATGAGCAGTTCTTC
TRBV7-9	.	TRBD1	TRBJ1-4	CASRLLTGLNEKLFF	TGTGCCAGCAGGCTCCTGACAGGGTTGAATGAAAAACTGTTTTTT
TRBV19	.	.	TRBJ2-7	CASSPHRANEQYF	TGTGCCAGTAGTCCGCATAGAGCGAACGAGCAGTACTTC
TRBV7-9	.	.	TRBJ2-5	CASSSLTRGETQYF	TGTGCCAGCAGCTCACTGACTCGGGGGGAGACCCAGTACTTC
TRBV5-1	.	TRBD2	TRBJ2-5	CASSGGLAGFETQYF	TGCGCCAGCAGCGGAGGACTAGCGGGATTTGAGACCCAGTACTTC
TRBV4-1	.	TRBD1	TRBJ1-1	CASSPGPDRERTEAFF	TGCGCCAGCAGCCCAGGGCCCGACAGGGAAAGAACTGAAGCTTTCTTT
TRBV2	.	TRBD2	TRBJ2-2	CASMASGSSTGELFF	TGTGCCAGCATGGCTAGCGGGAGTTCGACCGGGGAGCTGTTTTTT
TRBV5-4	.	.	TRBJ2-3	CASSLVGRGSTDTQYF	TGTGCCAGCAGCTTGGTGGGGAGGGGGAGCACAGATACGCAGTATTTT
TRBV7-2	.	TRBD2	TRBJ2-3	CASSFSGGAGTDTQYF	TGTGCCAGCAGCTTTAGCGGGGGGGCGGGCACAGATACGCAGTATTTT
TRBV19	.	.	TRBJ1-5	CAAGGSYGNQPQHF	TGTGCTGCGGGAGGGTCATACGGCAATCAGCCCCAGCATTTT
TRBV10-3	.	.	TRBJ1-1	CAISRREWNTEAFF	TGTGCCATCAGTAGGCGGGAATGGAACACTGAAGCTTTCTTT
TRBV2	.	TRBD2	TRBJ2-1	CASRNDGGAYNEQFF	TGTGCCAGCAGAAATGACGGGGGGGCCTACAATGAGCAGTTCTTC
TRBV5-3	.	TRBD1	TRBJ1-4	CARSLLRRTGSMTNEKLFF	TGTGCCAGAAGCTTATTGAGAAGGACAGGGTCTATGACTAATGAAAAACTGTTTTTT
TRBV25-1	once	.	TRBJ2-7	CASLSRGGTPPYEQYF	TGTGCCAGCTTATCTAGAGGAGGGACGCCACCCTACGAGCAGTACTTC
TRBV15	.	TRBD2	TRBJ2-7	CATSRVAGEAYEQYF	TGTGCCACCAGCAGAGTTGCGGGAGAGGCCTACGAGCAGTACTTC
TRBV6-6	.	.	TRBJ1-2	CASSYSQGRNYGYTF	TGTGCCAGCAGTTACTCACAGGGTAGAAACTATGGCTACACCTTC
TRBV6-5	.	.	TRBJ1-4	CASSYRENEKLFF	TGTGCCAGCAGTTACAGGGAGAATGAAAAACTGTTTTTT
TRBV7-8	.	.	TRBJ1-5	CASSFPGGQPQHF	TGTGCCAGCAGCTTCCCCGGGGGTCAGCCCCAGCATTTT
TRBV6-5	.	.	TRBJ2-1	CASTLRPGLHEQFF	TGTGCCAGCACCTTAAGGCCGGGGTTACATGAGCAGTTCTTC
TRBV5-4	.	.	TRBJ2-7	CASSEGTDSYEQYF	TGTGCCAGCAGCGAAGGCACGGACTCCTACGAGCAGTACTTC
TRBV6-4	.	.	TRBJ1-1	CASSENSLNTEAFF	TGTGCCAGCAGTGAAAACAGTTTGAACACTGAAGCTTTCTTT
TRBV2	few	.	TRBJ2-7	CASSDGSSYEQYF	TGTGCCAGCAGTGATGGTAGCAGCTACGAGCAGTACTTC